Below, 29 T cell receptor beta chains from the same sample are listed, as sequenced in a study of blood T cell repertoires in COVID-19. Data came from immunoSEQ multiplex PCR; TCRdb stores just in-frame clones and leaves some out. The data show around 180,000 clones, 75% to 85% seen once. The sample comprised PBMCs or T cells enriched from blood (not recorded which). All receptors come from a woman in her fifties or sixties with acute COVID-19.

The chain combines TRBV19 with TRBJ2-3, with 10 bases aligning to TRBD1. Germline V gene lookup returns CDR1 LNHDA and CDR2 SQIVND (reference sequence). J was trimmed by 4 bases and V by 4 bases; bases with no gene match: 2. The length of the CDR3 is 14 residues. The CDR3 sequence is CASSRDRGADTQYF. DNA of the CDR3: TGTGCCAGTAGTAGGGACAGGGGTGCAGATACGCAGTATTTT.

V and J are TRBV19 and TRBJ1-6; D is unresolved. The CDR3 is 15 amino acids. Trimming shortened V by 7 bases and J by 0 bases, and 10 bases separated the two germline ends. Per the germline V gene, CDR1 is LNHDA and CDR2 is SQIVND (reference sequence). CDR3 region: CASTYRGSYNSPLHF. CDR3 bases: TGTGCCAGTACTTATCGGGGCTCCTATAATTCACCCCTCCACTTT. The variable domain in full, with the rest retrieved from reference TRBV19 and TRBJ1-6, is DGGITQSPKYLFRKEGQNVTLSCEQNLNHDAMYWYRQDPGQGLRLIYYSQIVNDFQKGDIAEGYSVSREKKESFPLTVTSAQKNPTAFYLCASTYRGSYNSPLHFGNGTRLTVT.

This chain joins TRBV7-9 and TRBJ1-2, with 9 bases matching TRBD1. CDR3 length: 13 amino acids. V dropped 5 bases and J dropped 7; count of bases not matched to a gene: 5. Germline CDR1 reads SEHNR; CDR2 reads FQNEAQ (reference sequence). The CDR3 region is CASSHGTGRGYTF. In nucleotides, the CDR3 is TGTGCCAGCAGCCATGGGACAGGGCGTGGCTACACCTTC.

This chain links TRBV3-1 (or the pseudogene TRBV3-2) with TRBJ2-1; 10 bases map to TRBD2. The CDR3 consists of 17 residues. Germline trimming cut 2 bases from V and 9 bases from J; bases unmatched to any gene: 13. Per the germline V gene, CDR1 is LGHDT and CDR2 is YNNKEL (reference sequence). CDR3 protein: CASSQQSGGARGGEQFF. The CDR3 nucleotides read TGTGCCAGCAGCCAACAAAGCGGGGGGGCCAGGGGCGGTGAGCAGTTCTTC.

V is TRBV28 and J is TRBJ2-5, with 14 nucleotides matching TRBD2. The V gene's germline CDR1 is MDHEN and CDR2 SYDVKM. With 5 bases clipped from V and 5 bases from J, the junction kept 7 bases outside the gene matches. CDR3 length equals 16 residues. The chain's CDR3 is CASSPRLAGGRETQYF. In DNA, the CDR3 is TGTGCCAGCAGTCCAAGACTAGCGGGGGGGAGGGAGACCCAGTACTTC. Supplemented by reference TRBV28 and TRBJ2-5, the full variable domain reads DVKVTQSSRYLVKRTGEKVFLECVQDMDHENMFWYRQDPGLGLRLIYFSYDVKMKEKGDIPEGYSVSREKKERFSLILESASTNQTSMYLCASSPRLAGGRETQYFGPGTRLLVL.

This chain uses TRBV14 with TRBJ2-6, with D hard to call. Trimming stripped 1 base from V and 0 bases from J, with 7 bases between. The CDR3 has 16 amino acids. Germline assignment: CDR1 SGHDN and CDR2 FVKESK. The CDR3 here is CASSQGSSSGANVLTF. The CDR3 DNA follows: TGTGCCAGCAGCCAAGGCTCGAGCTCTGGGGCCAACGTCCTGACTTTC. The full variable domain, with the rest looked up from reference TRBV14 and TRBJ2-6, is EAGVTQFPSHSVIEKGQTVTLRCDPISGHDNLYWYRRVMGKEIKFLLHFVKESKQDESGMPNNRFLAERTGGTYSTLKVQPAELEDSGVYFCASSQGSSSGANVLTFGAGSRLTVL.

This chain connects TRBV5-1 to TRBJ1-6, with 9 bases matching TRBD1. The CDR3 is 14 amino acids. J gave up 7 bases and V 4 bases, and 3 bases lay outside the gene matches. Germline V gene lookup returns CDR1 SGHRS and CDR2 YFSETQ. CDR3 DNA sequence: TGCGCCAGCAGCGATGGGACAGGGAATTCACCCCTCCACTTT. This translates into CASSDGTGNSPLHF.

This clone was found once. For the CDR3, the DNA is TGTGCCAGCAGCGCCTCTGCCGGGACAGGGGCCCCGACCCAGTACTTC. This translates into CASSASAGTGAPTQYF. The chain employs TRBV5-4 and TRBJ2-5; 10 bases map to TRBD1. This CDR3 is 16 amino acids long. Germline V gene data show CDR1 as SGHNT and CDR2 as YYREEE (reference sequence). Germline trimming cut 4 bases from V and 7 bases from J; bases unmatched to any gene: 13.

CDR3: CASSDLAGGPTGELFF. The CDR3 DNA sequence: TGTGCCAGCAGTGACTTAGCGGGGGGGCCCACCGGGGAGCTGTTTTTT. This sequence joins TRBV25-1 and TRBJ2-2; TRBD2 aligns across 11 bases. CDR1 is MGHDK, CDR2 SYGVNS, per germline. This CDR3 region has 16 residues. J lost 4 bases, V lost 3 bases, and 4 bases had no gene match.

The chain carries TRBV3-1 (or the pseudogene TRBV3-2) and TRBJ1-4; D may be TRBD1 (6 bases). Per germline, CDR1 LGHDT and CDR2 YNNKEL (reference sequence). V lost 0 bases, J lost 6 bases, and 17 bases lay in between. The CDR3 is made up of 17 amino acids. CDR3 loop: CASSQDRDTSYHEKLFF. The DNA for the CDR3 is TGTGCCAGCAGCCAAGACCGGGACACATCTTACCATGAAAAACTGTTTTTT.

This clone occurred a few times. This CDR3 is CASSDSGGSYGYTF. CDR3 sequence (DNA): TGTGCCAGCAGTGACTCAGGCGGATCTTATGGCTACACCTTC. V is TRBV6-4 and J is TRBJ1-2; D is undetermined. CDR3 size: 14 residues. In germline, CDR1 is MRHNA, CDR2 SNTAGT. Trimming shortened V by 0 bases and J by 5 bases, and 10 bases separated the two germline ends.

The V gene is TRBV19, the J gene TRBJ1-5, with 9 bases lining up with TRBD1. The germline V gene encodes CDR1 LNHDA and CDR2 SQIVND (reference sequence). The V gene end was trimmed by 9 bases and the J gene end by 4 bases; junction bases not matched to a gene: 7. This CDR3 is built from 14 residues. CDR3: CARTCDRGNQPQHF. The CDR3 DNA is TGTGCCAGGACCTGCGACAGGGGGAATCAGCCCCAGCATTTT. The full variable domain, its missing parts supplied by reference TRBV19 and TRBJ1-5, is DGGITQSPKYLFRKEGQNVTLSCEQNLNHDAMYWYRQDPGQGLRLIYYSQIVNDFQKGDIAEGYSVSREKKESFPLTVTSAQKNPTAFYLCARTCDRGNQPQHFGDGTRLSIL.

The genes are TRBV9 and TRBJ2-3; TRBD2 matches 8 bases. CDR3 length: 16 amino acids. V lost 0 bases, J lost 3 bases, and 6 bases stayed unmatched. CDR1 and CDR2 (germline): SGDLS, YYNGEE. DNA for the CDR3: TGTGCCAGCAGCGTAGTGGCTAGCGGGTTAACAGATACGCAGTATTTT. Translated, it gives CASSVVASGLTDTQYF.

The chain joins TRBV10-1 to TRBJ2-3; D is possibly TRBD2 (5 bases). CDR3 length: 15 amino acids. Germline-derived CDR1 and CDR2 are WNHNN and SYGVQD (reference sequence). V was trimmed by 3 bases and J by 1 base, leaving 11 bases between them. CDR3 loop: CASSDAAGGTDTQYF. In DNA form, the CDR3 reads TGCGCCAGCAGTGACGCTGCCGGGGGCACAGATACGCAGTATTTT.

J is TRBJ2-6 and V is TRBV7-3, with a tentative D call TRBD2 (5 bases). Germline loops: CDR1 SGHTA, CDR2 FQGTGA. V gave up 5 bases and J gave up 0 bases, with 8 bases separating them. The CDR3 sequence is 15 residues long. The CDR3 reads CASSPRGSGANVLTF. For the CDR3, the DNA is TGTGCCAGCAGCCCACGGGGCTCTGGGGCCAACGTCCTGACTTTC.

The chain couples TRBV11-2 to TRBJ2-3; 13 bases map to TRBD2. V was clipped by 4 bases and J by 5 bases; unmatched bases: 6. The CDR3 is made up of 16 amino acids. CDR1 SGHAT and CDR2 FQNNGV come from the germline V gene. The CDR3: CASSSTSGGPKDTQYF. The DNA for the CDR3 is TGTGCCAGCAGCTCGACTAGCGGGGGGCCCAAAGATACGCAGTATTTT.

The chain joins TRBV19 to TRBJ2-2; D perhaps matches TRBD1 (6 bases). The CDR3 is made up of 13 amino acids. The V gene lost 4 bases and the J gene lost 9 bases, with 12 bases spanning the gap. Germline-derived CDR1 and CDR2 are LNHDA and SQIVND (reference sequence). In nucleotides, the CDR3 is TGTGCCAGTAGTACCGGACAGATCCGGGAGCTGTTTTTT. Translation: CASSTGQIRELFF.

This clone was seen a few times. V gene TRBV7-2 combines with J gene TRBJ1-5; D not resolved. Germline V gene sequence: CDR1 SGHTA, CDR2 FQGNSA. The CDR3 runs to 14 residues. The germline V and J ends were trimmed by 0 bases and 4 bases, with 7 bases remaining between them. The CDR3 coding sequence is TGTGCCAGCAGCTTAGCGCTGAGGAATCAGCCCCAGCATTTT. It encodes CASSLALRNQPQHF.

This CDR3 is CASRFSSYNSPLHF. The CDR3 DNA follows: TGTGCGAGCCGCTTTAGCTCCTATAATTCACCCCTCCACTTT. V and J are TRBV6-5 and TRBJ1-6; no reliable D call. In germline, CDR1 is MNHEY, CDR2 SVGAGI. This CDR3 is built from 14 residues.

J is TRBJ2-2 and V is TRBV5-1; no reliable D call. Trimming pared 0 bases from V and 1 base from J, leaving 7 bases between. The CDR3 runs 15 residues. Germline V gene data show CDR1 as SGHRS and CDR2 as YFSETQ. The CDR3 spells CASSLAGQNTGELFF. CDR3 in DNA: TGCGCCAGCAGCTTGGCAGGCCAGAACACCGGGGAGCTGTTTTTT.

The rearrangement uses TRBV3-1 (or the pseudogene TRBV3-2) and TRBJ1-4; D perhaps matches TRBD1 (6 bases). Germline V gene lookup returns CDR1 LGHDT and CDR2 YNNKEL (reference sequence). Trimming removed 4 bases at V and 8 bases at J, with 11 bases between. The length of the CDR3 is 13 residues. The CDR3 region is CASSPWGQEKLFF. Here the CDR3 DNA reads TGTGCCAGCAGCCCCTGGGGGCAAGAAAAACTGTTTTTT.

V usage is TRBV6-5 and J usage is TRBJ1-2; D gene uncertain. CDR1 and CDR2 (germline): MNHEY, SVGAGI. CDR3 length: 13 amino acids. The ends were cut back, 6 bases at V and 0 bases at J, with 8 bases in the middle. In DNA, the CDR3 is TGTGCCAGCAGCTTCGTTGCTAACTATGGCTACACCTTC. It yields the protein CASSFVANYGYTF.

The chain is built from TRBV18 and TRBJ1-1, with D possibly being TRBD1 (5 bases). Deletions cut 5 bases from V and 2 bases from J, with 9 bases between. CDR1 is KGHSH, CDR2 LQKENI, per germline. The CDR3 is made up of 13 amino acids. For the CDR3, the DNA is TGTGCCAGCTCATGCGACAGAAACACTGAAGCTTTCTTT. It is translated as CASSCDRNTEAFF.

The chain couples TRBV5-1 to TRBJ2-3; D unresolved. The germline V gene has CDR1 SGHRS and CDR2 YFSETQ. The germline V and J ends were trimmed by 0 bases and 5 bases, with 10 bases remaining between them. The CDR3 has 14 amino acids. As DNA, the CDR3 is TGCGCCAGCAGCTTGGTGCAGGTCGGAGATACGCAGTATTTT. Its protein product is CASSLVQVGDTQYF.

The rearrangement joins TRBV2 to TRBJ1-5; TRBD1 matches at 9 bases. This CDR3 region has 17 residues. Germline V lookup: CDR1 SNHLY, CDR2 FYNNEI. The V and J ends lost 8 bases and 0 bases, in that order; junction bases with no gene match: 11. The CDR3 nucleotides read TGTGCCAGCGCCCGGGACAGGGCCCCATATAGCAATCAGCCCCAGCATTTT. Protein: CASARDRAPYSNQPQHF.

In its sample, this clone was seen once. The CDR3 coding sequence is TGTGCCAGCAGCTCGCAGGGTCGCGGAAGCTCCTACAATGAGCAGTTCTTC. It specifies CASSSQGRGSSYNEQFF. This chain connects TRBV7-9 to TRBJ2-1, with D possibly matching TRBD1 (5 bases). Germline V gene sequence: CDR1 SEHNR, CDR2 FQNEAQ (reference sequence). The V gene lost 4 bases and the J gene lost 0 bases, with 16 bases spanning the gap. The CDR3 consists of 17 residues. The whole variable domain, remainder taken from reference TRBV7-9 and TRBJ2-1, is DTGVSQNPRHKITKRGQNVTFRCDPISEHNRLYWYRQTLGQGPEFLTYFQNEAQLEKSRLLSDRFSAERPKGSFSTLEIQRTEQGDSAMYLCASSSQGRGSSYNEQFFGPGTRLTVL.

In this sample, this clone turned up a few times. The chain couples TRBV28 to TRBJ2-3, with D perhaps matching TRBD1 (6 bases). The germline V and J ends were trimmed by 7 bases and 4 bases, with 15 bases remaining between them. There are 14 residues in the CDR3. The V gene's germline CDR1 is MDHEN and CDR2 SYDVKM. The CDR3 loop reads CASTDRRGSDTQYF. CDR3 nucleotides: TGTGCCAGCACCGACAGGAGAGGGTCAGATACGCAGTATTTT.

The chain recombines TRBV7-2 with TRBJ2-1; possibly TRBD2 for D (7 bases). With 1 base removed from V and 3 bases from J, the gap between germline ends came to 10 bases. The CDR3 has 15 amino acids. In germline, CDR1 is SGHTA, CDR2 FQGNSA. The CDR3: CASSLGGGRYNEQFF. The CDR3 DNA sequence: TGTGCCAGCAGCTTAGGGGGGGGCCGCTACAATGAGCAGTTCTTC.

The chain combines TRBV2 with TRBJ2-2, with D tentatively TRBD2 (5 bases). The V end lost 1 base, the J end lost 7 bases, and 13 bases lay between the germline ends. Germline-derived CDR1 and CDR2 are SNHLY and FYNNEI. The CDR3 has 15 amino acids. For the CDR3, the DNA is TGTGCCAGCAGTGAAGGTCCGGCTAGCCACGGGGAGCTGTTTTTT. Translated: CASSEGPASHGELFF.